This TCR beta chain emerged from a study of T cells in Graves' hyperthyroidism and ophthalmopathy. General study findings and limits: Blood also contained most expanded thyroid clonotypes above 0.001.

Unmatched junction bases numbered 7, after V lost 10 bases and J lost 5 bases. CDR3 length: 13 amino acids. RNA transcripts yielded amplified TCR beta CDR3 regions. The HTBI primer set served for first-round RT-PCR of the TCR CDR3. TCRdb passed the multiplex PCR reads through MiXCR, listing each CDR3 protein once. The data show under 400,000 distinct CDR3 sequences, approximately 15% seen once. This clonotype occurred many times. Antigen specificity is unknown. This may come from a read error, since a much larger clone is one base off. As the CDR3 is not closed by the conserved phenylalanine or tryptophan, this likely results from a read error. Clinical symptoms, serum thyroxine and TRAb, thyroid ultrasound and orbital computed tomography were used for the diagnoses. The PBMCs had their origin in approximately 10 ml of fresh peripheral blood.

The source material was blood. This receptor was taken from a young man with Graves' hyperthyroidism. This chain joins TRBV12-3 or TRBV12-4 and TRBJ1-1; TRBD1 matches at 10 bases. Here the CDR3 reads CATRQGAWTEAFL. The CDR3 bases are TGTGCCACCCGACAGGGGGCGTGGACTGAAGCTTTCCTT.